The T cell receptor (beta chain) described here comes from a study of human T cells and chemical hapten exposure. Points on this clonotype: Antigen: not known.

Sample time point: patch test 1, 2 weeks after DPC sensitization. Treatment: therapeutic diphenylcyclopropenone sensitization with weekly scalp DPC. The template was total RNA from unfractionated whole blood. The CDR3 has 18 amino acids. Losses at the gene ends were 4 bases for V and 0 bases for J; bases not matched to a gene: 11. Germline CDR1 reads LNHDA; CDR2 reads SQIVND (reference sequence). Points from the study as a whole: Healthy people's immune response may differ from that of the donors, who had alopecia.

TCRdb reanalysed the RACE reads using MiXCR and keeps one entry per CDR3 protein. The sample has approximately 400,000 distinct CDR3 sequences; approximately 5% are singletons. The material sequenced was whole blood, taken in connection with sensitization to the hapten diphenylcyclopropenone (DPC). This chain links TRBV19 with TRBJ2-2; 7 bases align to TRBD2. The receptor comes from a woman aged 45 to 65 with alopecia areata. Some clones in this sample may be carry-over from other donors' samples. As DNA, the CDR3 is TGTGCCAGTAGTACGGGCGGGAGATCGAGCGCGAACACCGGGGAGCTGTTTTTT. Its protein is CASSTGGRSSANTGELFF. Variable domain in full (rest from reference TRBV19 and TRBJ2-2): DGGITQSPKYLFRKEGQNVTLSCEQNLNHDAMYWYRQDPGQGLRLIYYSQIVNDFQKGDIAEGYSVSREKKESFPLTVTSAQKNPTAFYLCASSTGGRSSANTGELFFGEGSRLTVL.